The clone carrying this T cell receptor (beta chain) was seen a handful of times. Its target is unknown. The data stem from a study of quantifying T cell responses using KT2 cells. Study overall: Reverse transcription used primers in the TCR alpha and beta constant regions.

CDR3 length equals 13 residues. Germline V gene data show CDR1 as ENHRY and CDR2 as SYGVKD. The V end lost 2 bases, the J end lost 9 bases, and 11 bases lay between the germline ends. The sample is PBMC spiked with counted cells of clone KT2. Fixed numbers of PBMC received varying amounts of KT2 cells. A single-stranded UMI oligo with SP2 sequence was ligated to cDNA 3' ends. The first PCR ran roughly 4 cycles with an equimolar RC1.1 and RC1.2 beta primer mix. Starting with the second PCR, alpha and beta TCR chains went through separate processing. TCRdb recomputed calls from the UMI-ligation and nested PCR reads with MiXCR, one row per CDR3 protein. This sample carries under 35,000 distinct CDR3 sequences, 10% of them seen once, and the ten largest clones take 9.7%. General observations from the study: KT2 sequence counts showed saturation when very many KT2 cells were spiked in.

The sequence derives from a human donor. The J gene is TRBJ2-1, the V gene TRBV10-3; tentatively, D is TRBD1 or TRBD2 (7 bases each). The sequenced material came from PBMCs spiked with cells of the T cell clone KT2. Here the CDR3 reads CAISEPGGGEQFF. CDR3 bases: TGTGCCATCAGTGAGCCAGGGGGGGGTGAGCAGTTCTTC.